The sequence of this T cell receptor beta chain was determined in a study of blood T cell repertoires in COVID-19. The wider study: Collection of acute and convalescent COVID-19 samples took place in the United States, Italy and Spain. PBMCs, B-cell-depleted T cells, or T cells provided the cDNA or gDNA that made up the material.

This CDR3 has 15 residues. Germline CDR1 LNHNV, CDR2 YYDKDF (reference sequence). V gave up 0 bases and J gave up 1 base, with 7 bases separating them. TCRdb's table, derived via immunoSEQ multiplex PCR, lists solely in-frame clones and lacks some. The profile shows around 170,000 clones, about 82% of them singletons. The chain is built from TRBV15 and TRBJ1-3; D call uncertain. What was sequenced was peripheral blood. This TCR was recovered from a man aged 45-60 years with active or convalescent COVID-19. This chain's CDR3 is CATSRDVLSGNTIYF. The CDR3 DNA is TGTGCCACCAGCAGAGATGTCTTATCTGGAAACACCATATATTTT.